Listed below are T cell receptor beta chains from one sample, sequenced in a study of OX40 agonist ivuxolimab in advanced cancers. Assay used: immunoSEQ multiplex PCR; TCRdb lists only in-frame clones, some missing. The data contain some 52,000 clones, approximately 92% of them seen just once; the ten biggest clones take up approximately 23%. The source was CD4+ or CD8+ T cells sorted from blood, collected in a trial of the OX40 agonist ivuxolimab. The receptors derive from an adult with an advanced solid tumor such as melanoma, head and neck, liver or kidney cancer. The CDR3 runs from the conserved cysteine through the conserved F or W. A D gene is named only where the DNA matches it firmly. The size field is filled for only some rows; it gives once, few, many or a size class.

d_call,j_call,clone_size,v_call,cdr3_aa,cdr3_nt
.,TRBJ2-7,.,TRBV15,CATSRGGTSKRSYEQYF,TGTGCCACCAGCAGAGGCGGGACATCAAAACGGTCCTACGAGCAGTACTTC
TRBD1,TRBJ1-1,.,TRBV7-6,CASSLTGQGRTEAFF,TGTGCCAGCAGCTTGACCGGACAGGGGAGGACTGAAGCTTTCTTT
.,TRBJ2-7,.,TRBV19,CASSVQGHEQYF,TGTGCCAGTAGTGTACAGGGCCACGAGCAGTACTTC
.,TRBJ2-1,.,TRBV7-8,CASRPPSALEQFF,TGTGCCAGCAGACCCCCTAGCGCCCTAGAGCAGTTCTTC
.,TRBJ2-3,.,TRBV27,CASSLEGSFVFDTQYF,TGTGCCAGCAGTTTAGAAGGCAGCTTCGTTTTTGATACGCAGTATTTT
TRBD2,TRBJ2-1,.,TRBV5-1,CASSLDGRDYDNEQFF,TGCGCCAGCAGCTTGGATGGTCGGGACTACGACAATGAGCAGTTCTTC
TRBD2,TRBJ2-3,.,TRBV19,CASSLGLAGGGGTDTQYF,TGTGCCAGTAGTTTGGGACTAGCGGGAGGAGGGGGCACAGATACGCAGTATTTT
.,TRBJ2-7,.,TRBV28,CASSLYPGTPYEQYF,TGTGCCAGCAGTTTATACCCCGGGACCCCCTACGAGCAGTACTTC
TRBD2,TRBJ2-3,.,TRBV7-9,CASSPGVAGVTDTQYF,TGTGCCAGCAGTCCAGGAGTCGCGGGAGTCACAGATACGCAGTATTTT
.,TRBJ2-5,.,TRBV4-3,CASSQGGGVGETQYF,TGCGCCAGCAGCCAAGGAGGAGGTGTGGGAGAGACCCAGTACTTC
.,TRBJ1-2,.,TRBV7-9,CASSFSHRLNYGYTF,TGTGCCAGCAGCTTTAGCCACCGGCTCAACTATGGCTACACCTTC
.,TRBJ2-2,.,TRBV19,CASSTPGARGTGELFF,TGTGCCAGTAGTACCCCCGGAGCCCGGGGCACCGGGGAGCTGTTTTTT
.,TRBJ2-1,.,TRBV5-1,CASSFYTRTGYNEQFF,TGCGCCAGCAGCTTTTATACACGCACAGGTTACAATGAGCAGTTCTTC
.,TRBJ2-7,.,TRBV9,CASSVGRVSEQYF,TGTGCCAGCAGCGTAGGGAGGGTGTCCGAGCAGTACTTC
TRBD2,TRBJ2-1,.,TRBV4-1,CASSQRTSVLYNEQFF,TGCGCCAGCAGCCAACGGACTAGCGTATTATACAATGAGCAGTTCTTC
.,TRBJ2-1,.,TRBV6-5,CASSYSLYNEQFF,TGTGCCAGCAGTTACAGTCTGTACAATGAGCAGTTCTTC
TRBD1,TRBJ2-5,.,TRBV13,CASSYRDRGNWETQYF,TGTGCCAGCAGCTACAGGGACAGGGGAAATTGGGAGACCCAGTACTTC
.,TRBJ1-1,.,TRBV9,CASSVAIGPPSSLRGSSTEAFF,TGTGCCAGCAGCGTAGCGATCGGCCCCCCCTCCAGCCTCCGGGGTTCTAGCACTGAAGCTTTCTTT
TRBD2,TRBJ2-2,.,TRBV11-2,CASSLGGVGLAENTGELFF,TGTGCCAGCAGCTTAGGGGGGGTAGGACTAGCGGAAAACACCGGGGAGCTGTTTTTT
TRBD1,TRBJ2-7,.,TRBV5-4,CASSSWGLRDRGYEQYF,TGTGCCAGCAGCTCCTGGGGTTTAAGGGACAGGGGGTACGAGCAGTACTTC
.,TRBJ1-4,.,TRBV28,CASSPVPQNEKLFF,TGTGCCAGCAGCCCCGTCCCACAAAATGAAAAACTGTTTTTT
.,TRBJ2-1,.,TRBV5-6,CASSLALGVRYNEQFF,TGTGCCAGCAGCTTGGCCCTAGGGGTGCGCTACAATGAGCAGTTCTTC
.,TRBJ1-1,.,TRBV7-9,CAGQAGVAFF,TGTGCCGGCCAGGCCGGGGTAGCTTTCTTT
.,TRBJ2-3,once,TRBV21-1,CASSHHPGTGGDTDTQYF,TGTGCCAGCAGCCACCATCCAGGAACGGGGGGGGACACAGATACGCAGTATTTT
.,TRBJ2-7,.,TRBV7-9,CASSLKTHYEQYF,TGTGCCAGCAGCTTAAAGACACACTACGAGCAGTACTTC
.,TRBJ2-7,.,TRBV6-1,CASSELVLGGLDIYEQYF,TGTGCCAGCAGTGAATTAGTCTTGGGGGGCCTTGACATCTACGAGCAGTACTTC
.,TRBJ2-3,.,TRBV25-1,CASSEVSLTDTQYF,TGTGCCAGCAGTGAGGTCTCCCTCACAGATACGCAGTATTTT
.,TRBJ2-2,.,TRBV19,CASSIDDGAGELFF,TGTGCCAGTAGTATAGATGATGGGGCCGGGGAGCTGTTTTTT
.,TRBJ2-7,.,TRBV4-1,CASSQGVSYEQYF,TGCGCCAGCAGCCAAGGAGTTTCCTACGAGCAGTACTTC
TRBD2,TRBJ2-1,.,TRBV9,CASSKGLAEYNEQFF,TGTGCCAGCAGCAAGGGACTAGCGGAATACAATGAGCAGTTCTTC
.,TRBJ2-1,once,TRBV6-5,CASSPGGEQFF,TGTGCCAGCAGCCCCGGGGGAGAGCAGTTCTTC
TRBD1,TRBJ2-7,.,TRBV6-5,CASSNRDRGYEQYF,TGTGCCAGCAGCAATCGGGACAGGGGTTACGAGCAGTACTTC
.,TRBJ1-2,.,TRBV7-8,CASSLTRGHYGYTF,TGTGCCAGCAGCTTAACCAGGGGACACTATGGCTACACCTTC
.,TRBJ1-2,.,TRBV12-5,CASEYDNYGYTF,TGTGCTAGTGAATACGACAACTATGGCTACACCTTC
TRBD1,TRBJ2-3,.,TRBV6-5,CASSYTGETDTQYF,TGTGCCAGCAGTTACACAGGGGAGACAGATACGCAGTATTTT
TRBD2,TRBJ2-1,.,TRBV28,CASSFQLAGNEQFF,TGTGCCAGCAGTTTCCAGCTAGCGGGCAATGAGCAGTTCTTC
.,TRBJ2-7,once,TRBV2,CASSEFGTAGYEQYF,TGTGCCAGCAGTGAATTCGGTACAGCAGGCTACGAGCAGTACTTC
.,TRBJ1-5,.,TRBV28,CASSLMIGDQPQHF,TGTGCCAGCAGTTTAATGATTGGAGATCAGCCCCAGCATTTT
.,TRBJ1-3,.,TRBV9,CASSHGRTGNTIYF,TGTGCCAGCAGTCACGGGAGGACTGGAAACACCATATATTTT
.,TRBJ2-7,once,TRBV27,CASSLAVGDGTYEQYF,TGTGCCAGCAGTTTAGCCGTAGGGGACGGAACCTACGAGCAGTACTTC
TRBD1,TRBJ1-2,.,TRBV14,CASSQGRQGVGYTF,TGTGCCAGCAGCCAAGGGCGACAGGGGGTTGGCTACACCTTC
.,TRBJ1-2,.,TRBV11-2,CASSSQRHYGYTF,TGTGCCAGCAGCAGCCAGCGACACTATGGCTACACCTTC
.,TRBJ1-1,.,TRBV19,CASSFMVKAFF,TGTGCCAGTAGTTTTATGGTGAAAGCTTTCTTT
TRBD2,TRBJ2-3,.,TRBV18,CASSRDRETSGSQNTDTQYF,TGTGCCAGCTCACGGGACAGGGAGACTAGCGGGAGCCAAAACACAGATACGCAGTATTTT
.,TRBJ2-3,once,TRBV27,CASSPAGLTGATDTQYF,TGTGCCAGCAGTCCCGCGGGTCTAACGGGAGCCACAGATACGCAGTATTTT
TRBD1,TRBJ1-2,.,TRBV7-9,CASSIPGQGHGYTF,TGTGCCAGCAGCATTCCGGGACAGGGCCATGGCTACACCTTC
.,TRBJ1-5,.,TRBV5-4,CASSLGTDSNQPQHF,TGTGCCAGCAGCCTAGGGACGGATAGCAATCAGCCCCAGCATTTT